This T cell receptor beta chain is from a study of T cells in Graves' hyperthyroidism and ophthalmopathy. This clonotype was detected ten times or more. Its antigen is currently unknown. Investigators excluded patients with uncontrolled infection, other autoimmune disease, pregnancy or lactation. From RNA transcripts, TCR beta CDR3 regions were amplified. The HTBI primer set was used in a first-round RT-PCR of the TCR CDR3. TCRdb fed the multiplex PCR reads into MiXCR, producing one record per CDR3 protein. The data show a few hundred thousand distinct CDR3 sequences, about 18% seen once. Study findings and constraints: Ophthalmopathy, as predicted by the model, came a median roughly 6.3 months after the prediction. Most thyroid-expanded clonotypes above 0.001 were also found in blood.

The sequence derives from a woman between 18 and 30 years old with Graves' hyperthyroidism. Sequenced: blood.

The CDR3 nucleotides are TGTGCCAGCAGCCAAGACAGGAACAATGGCTACACCTTC. Its translation is CASSQDRNNGYTF. The rearrangement joins TRBV12-3 or TRBV12-4 to TRBJ1-2; possible D gene TRBD1, 6 bases. V lost 6 bases to trimming and J lost 6 bases, with 14 bases between them. This CDR3 region has 13 residues.